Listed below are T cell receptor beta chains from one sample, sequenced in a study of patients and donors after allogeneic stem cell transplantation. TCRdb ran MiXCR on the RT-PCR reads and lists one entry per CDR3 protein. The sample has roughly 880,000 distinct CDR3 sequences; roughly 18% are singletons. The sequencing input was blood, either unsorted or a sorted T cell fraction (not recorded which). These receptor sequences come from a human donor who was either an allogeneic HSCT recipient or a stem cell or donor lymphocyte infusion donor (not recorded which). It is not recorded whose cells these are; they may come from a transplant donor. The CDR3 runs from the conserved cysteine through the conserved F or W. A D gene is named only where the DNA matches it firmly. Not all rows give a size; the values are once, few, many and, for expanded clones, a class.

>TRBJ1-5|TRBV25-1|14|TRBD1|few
CASSAGTGDQPQHF
TGTGCCAGCAGTGCTGGGACAGGGGATCAGCCCCAGCATTTT
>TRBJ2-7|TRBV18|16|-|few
CASSPPDGRGLYEQYF
TGTGCCAGCTCACCACCGGACGGGAGAGGCCTCTACGAGCAGTACTTC
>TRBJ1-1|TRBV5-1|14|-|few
CASRPDTMNTEAFF
TGCGCCAGCAGACCGGACACCATGAACACTGAAGCTTTCTTT
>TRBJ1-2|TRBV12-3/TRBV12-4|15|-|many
CASSLLAGAENGYTF
TGTGCCAGCAGTTTACTTGCGGGGGCGGAGAATGGCTACACCTTC
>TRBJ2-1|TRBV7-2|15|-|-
CASSLRQGMGNEQFF
TGTGCCAGCAGCTTAAGGCAGGGTATGGGGAATGAGCAGTTCTTC
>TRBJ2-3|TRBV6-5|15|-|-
CASSYLGGTTDTQYF
TGTGCCAGCAGTTACCTCGGCGGTACCACAGATACGCAGTATTTT
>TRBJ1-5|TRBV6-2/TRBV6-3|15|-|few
CASSRGQRSNQPQHF
TGTGCCAGCAGTCGAGGACAGCGTAGCAATCAGCCCCAGCATTTT
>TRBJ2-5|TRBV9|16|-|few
CASSASLPGNQETQYF
TGTGCCAGCAGCGCGAGCCTCCCGGGGAACCAAGAGACCCAGTACTTC
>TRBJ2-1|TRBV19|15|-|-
CASRWTTNSYNEQFF
TGTGCCAGTAGGTGGACTACCAACTCCTACAATGAGCAGTTCTTC
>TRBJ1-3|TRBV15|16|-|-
CATSRDQGHSGNTIYF
TGTGCCACCAGCAGAGATCAGGGGCACTCTGGAAACACCATATATTTT
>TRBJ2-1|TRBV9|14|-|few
CASSTGLHPNEQFF
TGTGCCAGCAGCACCGGACTCCACCCCAATGAGCAGTTCTTC
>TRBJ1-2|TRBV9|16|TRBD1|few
CASSVAQDRVDYGYTF
TGTGCCAGCAGCGTAGCTCAGGACAGGGTGGACTATGGCTACACCTTC
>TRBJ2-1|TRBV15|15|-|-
CATSREGAHHNEQFF
TGTGCCACCAGCAGAGAAGGGGCTCACCACAATGAGCAGTTCTTC
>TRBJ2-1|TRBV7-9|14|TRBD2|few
CASTQTSGNYEQFF
TGTGCCAGCACCCAGACTAGCGGGAACTATGAGCAGTTCTTC
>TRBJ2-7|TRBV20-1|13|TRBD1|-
CSARMTGFYEQYF
TGCAGTGCTAGGATGACAGGGTTTTACGAGCAGTACTTC
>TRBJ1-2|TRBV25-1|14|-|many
CASSEFGQNYGYTF
TGTGCCAGCAGTGAATTCGGCCAGAACTATGGCTACACCTTC
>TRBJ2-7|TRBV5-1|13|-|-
CASSLALLNEQYF
TGCGCCAGCAGCTTGGCCCTTTTGAACGAGCAGTACTTC
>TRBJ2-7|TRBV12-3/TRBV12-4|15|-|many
CASSLDAVSSYEQYF
TGTGCCAGCAGTTTAGATGCGGTGAGCTCCTACGAGCAGTACTTC
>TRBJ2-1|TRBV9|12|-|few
CASSSHGQTQFF
TGTGCCAGCAGCTCACACGGACAGACGCAGTTCTTC
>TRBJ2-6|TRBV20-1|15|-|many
CSARVPSSGANVLTF
TGCAGTGCTAGAGTCCCTAGCTCTGGGGCCAACGTCCTGACTTTC